The 2 T cell receptor beta chains below come from one sample, sequenced in a study of regulatory T cells in long-lasting Graves disease. Arm-PCR of CDR3 regions and iRepertoire HTBI primers were the basis on which TCR beta libraries were built. TCRdb reprocessed the multiplex PCR reads via MiXCR and lists one record per CDR3 protein. Found here are around 450,000 distinct CDR3 sequences, around a fifth of them singletons; the top ten hold less than 9%. Time point of the sample: persistent/refractory GD, antithyroid drugs over 5 years with positive TRAb. With RNA extracted from PBMCs as input, the TCR library was made. The sample was peripheral blood mononuclear cells (PBMCs), taken when the disease was refractory, from a patient treated with antithyroid drugs. These receptors all come from a female donor with Graves disease.

In its sample, this clonotype was seen a few times. The chain has TRBV19 and TRBJ2-7, with D possibly TRBD1 on 5 matching bases. This CDR3 comprises 13 residues. Trimming took 3 bases from V and 3 from J, leaving 9 bases between them. In germline, CDR1 is LNHDA, CDR2 SQIVND (reference sequence). The chain's CDR3 is CASSIAGNYEQYF. The DNA for the CDR3 is TGTGCCAGTAGTATCGCAGGGAACTACGAGCAGTACTTC. Full variable domain (missing parts from reference TRBV19 and TRBJ2-7): DGGITQSPKYLFRKEGQNVTLSCEQNLNHDAMYWYRQDPGQGLRLIYYSQIVNDFQKGDIAEGYSVSREKKESFPLTVTSAQKNPTAFYLCASSIAGNYEQYFGPGTRLTVT.

A remark on this clonotype: A far larger clone is only one base removed, so a read error is likely. V is TRBV28 and J is TRBJ2-5, with unresolved D. Trimming took 6 bases from V and 2 from J, leaving 10 bases between them. Germline V gene sequence: CDR1 MDHEN, CDR2 SYDVKM. The CDR3 has 13 amino acids. The CDR3 is CASSLETQETQYF. DNA for the CDR3: TGTGCCAGCAGCTTAGAGACACAAGAGACCCAGTACTTC.